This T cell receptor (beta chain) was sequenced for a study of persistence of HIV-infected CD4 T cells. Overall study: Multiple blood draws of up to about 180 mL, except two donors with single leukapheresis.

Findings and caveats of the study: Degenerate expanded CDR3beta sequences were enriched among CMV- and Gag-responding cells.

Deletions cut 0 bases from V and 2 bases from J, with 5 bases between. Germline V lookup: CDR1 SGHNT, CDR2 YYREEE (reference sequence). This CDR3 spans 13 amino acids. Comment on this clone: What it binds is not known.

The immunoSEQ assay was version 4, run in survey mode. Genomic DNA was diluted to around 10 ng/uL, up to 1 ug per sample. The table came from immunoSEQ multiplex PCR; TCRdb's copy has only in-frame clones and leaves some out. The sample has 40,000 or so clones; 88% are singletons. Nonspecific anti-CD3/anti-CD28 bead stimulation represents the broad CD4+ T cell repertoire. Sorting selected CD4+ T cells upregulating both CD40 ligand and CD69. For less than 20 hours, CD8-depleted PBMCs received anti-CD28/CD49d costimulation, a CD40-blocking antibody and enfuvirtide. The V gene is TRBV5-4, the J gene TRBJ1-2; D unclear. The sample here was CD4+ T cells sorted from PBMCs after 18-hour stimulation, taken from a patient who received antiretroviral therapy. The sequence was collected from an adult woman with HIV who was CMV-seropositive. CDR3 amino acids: CASSLGGNYGYTF. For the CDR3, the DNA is TGTGCCAGCAGCTTGGGAGGAAACTATGGCTACACCTTC.